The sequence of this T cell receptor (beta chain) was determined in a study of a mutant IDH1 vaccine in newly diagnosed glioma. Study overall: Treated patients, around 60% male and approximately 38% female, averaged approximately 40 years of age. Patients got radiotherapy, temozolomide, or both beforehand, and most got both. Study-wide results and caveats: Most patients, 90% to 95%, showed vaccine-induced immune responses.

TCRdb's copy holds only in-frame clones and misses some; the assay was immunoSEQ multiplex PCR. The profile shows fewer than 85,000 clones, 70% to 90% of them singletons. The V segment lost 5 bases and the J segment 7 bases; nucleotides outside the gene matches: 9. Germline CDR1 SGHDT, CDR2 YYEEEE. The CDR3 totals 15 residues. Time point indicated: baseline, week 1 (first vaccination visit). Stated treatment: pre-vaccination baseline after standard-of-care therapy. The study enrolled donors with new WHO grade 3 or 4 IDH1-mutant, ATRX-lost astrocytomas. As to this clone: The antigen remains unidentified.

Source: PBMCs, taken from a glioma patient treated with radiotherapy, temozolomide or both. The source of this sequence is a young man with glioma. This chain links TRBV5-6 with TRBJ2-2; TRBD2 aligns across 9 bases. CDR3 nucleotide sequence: TGTGCCAGCAGTAGGCGGGGGGGCCGGCACGGGGAGCTGTTTTTT. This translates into CASSRRGGRHGELFF.